The clone carrying this TCR beta chain was counted between two and nine times. Its antigen is not known. Repertoires were generated with immunoSEQ multiplex PCR, while TCRdb's copy carries only in-frame clones and drops some. This table holds some 22,000 clones, 65% to 85% found once. The entry originates in a study of vaccination effects on CD4 cells after COVID-19. For the study at large: Samples gathered post-vaccine arrived a median of 72 days past the second dose. Overall study results and limits: Among infection- and vaccine-induced clones, marked clonal contraction occurred late after vaccination.

Antigen-specific CD4+ T cells were expanded (with viral peptide pools) by the ViraFEST assay ahead of sequencing. At the end of about ten days of culture, CD4+ T cells were isolated. Of the BNT162b2 and mRNA-1273 vaccines, participants received two doses of one or the other. Nucleocapsid antibodies stayed negative before and after vaccination, showing no earlier SARS-CoV-2 infection. On day 3 and again on day 7, half the medium was replaced with IL-2 medium. Trimming took off 6 bases at V and 0 bases at J, with 12 bases between the two ends. Per germline, CDR1 MNHEY and CDR2 SVGAGI. This CDR3 contains 14 residues.

Here the sequenced sample was CD4+ T cells from PBMCs cultured with HCoV-229E spike peptides, taken after COVID-19 vaccination. The V gene is TRBV6-5, the J gene TRBJ2-7; no clear D. The sequence was collected from a human donor who received a COVID-19 vaccine. CDR3 in amino acids: CASRPTVASYEQYF. For the CDR3, the DNA is TGTGCCAGCAGGCCCACAGTTGCCTCCTACGAGCAGTACTTC.